One and the same sample provided the 23 T cell receptor beta chains below, sequenced in a study of control samples from healthy donors and cancer patients. Here immunoSEQ multiplex PCR was the method, and the copy in TCRdb shows in-frame clones only, minus some. The sample consists of 65,000 to 100,000 clones, roughly 91% of them appearing once. What was sequenced was blood. These TCRs come from a man over 45 in good health.

V usage is TRBV10-3 and J usage is TRBJ1-2; unclear D gene. Germline V gene lookup returns CDR1 ENHRY and CDR2 SYGVKD. Trimming shortened V by 0 bases and J by 9 bases, and 20 bases separated the two germline ends. The CDR3 contains 16 residues. In DNA, the CDR3 is TGTGCCATCAGTGAGTCCGGTCCAACGATGATTCAGAGCTACACCTTC. This encodes CAISESGPTMIQSYTF.

V is TRBV3-1 (or the pseudogene TRBV3-2) and J is TRBJ1-1; maybe TRBD1 (5 bases). In germline, CDR1 is LGHDT, CDR2 YNNKEL (reference sequence). This CDR3 contains 15 residues. V lost 2 bases and J lost 2, with 12 bases in between. The CDR3 DNA reads as TGTGCCAGCAGCCAACTGGGGCGCCTAAACACTGAAGCTTTCTTT. Its protein product is CASSQLGRLNTEAFF.

The genes are TRBV12-3 or TRBV12-4 and TRBJ1-2; D is undetermined. Trimming stripped 3 bases from V and 5 bases from J, with 10 bases between. This CDR3 contains 13 residues. The CDR3 coding sequence is TGTGCCAGCAGTTTTGGGGAGATGTATGGCTACACCTTC. Its translation is CASSFGEMYGYTF.

Details on this clone: Compared with germline, one end of the junction differs, possibly owing to a read error. The rearrangement joins TRBV10-2 to TRBJ2-2; TRBD1 matches at 8 bases. The CDR3 runs 19 residues. Germline V gives CDR1 WSHSY, CDR2 SAAADI. The CDR3 bases are TGCGCCAGCAGTGATTACCAGTCCACCAGGGGGCCGGAACACCGGGGAGCTGTTTTT. Encoded protein: CASSDYQSTRGPEHRGAVF.

The chain combines TRBV10-3 with TRBJ1-1; the D is unclear. The V gene lost 7 bases and the J gene lost 1 base, with 4 bases spanning the gap. This CDR3 has 11 residues. Germline V lookup: CDR1 ENHRY, CDR2 SYGVKD. The CDR3 is CAIMGNTEAFF. The CDR3 DNA is TGTGCCATCATGGGGAACACTGAAGCTTTCTTT.

This chain links TRBV5-1 with TRBJ1-1; D ambiguous. The ends were cut back, 0 bases at V and 1 base at J, with 7 bases in the middle. The germline V gene encodes CDR1 SGHRS and CDR2 YFSETQ. CDR3 size: 14 residues. CDR3: CASSLASGNTEAFF. The CDR3 DNA reads as TGCGCCAGCAGCTTGGCCTCGGGGAACACTGAAGCTTTCTTT.

This rearrangement joins TRBV5-6 to TRBJ2-7; D is unresolved. Trimming stripped 0 bases from V and 0 bases from J, with 4 bases between. The CDR3 loop spans 13 amino acids. Looked up from germline, CDR1 is SGHDT and CDR2 is YYEEEE. This chain's CDR3 is CASSLGSSYEQYF. The DNA for the CDR3 is TGTGCCAGCAGCTTGGGAAGCTCCTACGAGCAGTACTTC.

The chain employs TRBV24-1 and TRBJ1-6; D is ambiguous. Germline lookup yields CDR1 KGHDR and CDR2 SFDVKD. V gave up 3 bases and J gave up 7 bases, with 9 bases separating them. CDR3 length: 14 residues. CDR3 amino acids: CATSDKGLNSPLHF. For the CDR3, the DNA is TGTGCCACCAGTGATAAGGGCCTGAATTCACCCCTCCACTTT.

The rearrangement links TRBV7-9 to TRBJ1-4, with D possibly TRBD1 on 6 matching bases. V was pared by 2 bases and J by 2 bases, with 6 bases between. The germline CDR1 and CDR2 sequences are SEHNR and FQNEAQ (reference sequence). The CDR3 spans 14 residues. The CDR3: CASSLRGTNEKLFF. Here the CDR3 DNA reads TGTGCCAGCAGCTTAAGGGGGACTAATGAAAAACTGTTTTTT.

The chain couples TRBV7-2 to TRBJ1-1, with 10 bases fitting TRBD1. Germline CDR1 SGHTA, CDR2 FQGNSA. The CDR3 extends over 14 amino acids. The J segment lost 3 bases and the V segment lost 6 bases, leaving 4 bases of the junction unmatched. The CDR3 bases are TGTGCCAGCAGACGAGGGACAGGGGACACTGAAGCTTTCTTT. Translation gives CASRRGTGDTEAFF.

This sequence joins TRBV6-5 and TRBJ1-2; D is ambiguous. Germline V gives CDR1 MNHEY, CDR2 SVGAGI. This CDR3 is 13 amino acids long. Trimming cost V 8 bases and J 0 bases, with 10 bases left between them. The CDR3 reads CASRIGANYGYTF. The CDR3 DNA reads TGTGCCAGCCGAATTGGAGCTAACTATGGCTACACCTTC.

The chain employs TRBV28 and TRBJ2-3, with 8 nucleotides matching TRBD2. Germline V gene data show CDR1 as MDHEN and CDR2 as SYDVKM. The CDR3 length is 14 residues. Trimming cost V 5 bases and J 4 bases; bases outside gene matches: 5. CDR3 bases: TGTGCCAGCAGTAAGGGACTAGAAGCAGATACGCAGTATTTT. This gives the protein CASSKGLEADTQYF.

V and J are TRBV2 and TRBJ1-1, with a possible D match to TRBD1 (6 bases). Germline V gives CDR1 SNHLY, CDR2 FYNNEI. The CDR3 spans 14 residues. V was clipped by 2 bases and J by 0 bases, with 7 bases between them. CDR3 loop: CASSETGMNTEAFF. The CDR3 DNA sequence: TGTGCCAGCAGTGAAACAGGGATGAACACTGAAGCTTTCTTT.

In its sample, this clone was seen a few times. The rearrangement uses TRBV5-5 and TRBJ1-1, with 7 bases identical to TRBD1. Germline trimming cut 4 bases from V and 6 bases from J; bases unmatched to any gene: 9. CDR3 length equals 14 residues. CDR1 is SGHKS, CDR2 YYEKEE, per germline (reference sequence). CDR3 DNA sequence: TGTGCCAGCAGCGCCCACGACAGGGTCCCTGAAGCTTTCTTT. As protein: CASSAHDRVPEAFF.

This rearrangement joins TRBV6-5 to TRBJ1-3, with D unresolved. V was clipped by 6 bases and J by 0 bases, with 9 bases between them. Germline V gene data show CDR1 as MNHEY and CDR2 as SVGAGI. CDR3 length: 14 amino acids. CDR3 bases: TGTGCCAGCAGCGCCCGGGGCTCTGGAAACACCATATATTTT. It specifies CASSARGSGNTIYF.

Only one count was recorded for this clone. V is TRBV2 and J is TRBJ1-1; 9 nucleotides align to TRBD1. CDR3 length equals 13 residues. Germline trimming cut 7 bases from V and 5 bases from J; bases unmatched to any gene: 5. Germline CDR1 SNHLY, CDR2 FYNNEI. CDR3: CASIGTGKTEAFF. The CDR3 bases are TGTGCCAGCATCGGGACAGGGAAGACTGAAGCTTTCTTT.

The V call is TRBV19, the J call TRBJ1-2, with D possibly matching TRBD1 (6 bases). Germline CDR1 LNHDA, CDR2 SQIVND (reference sequence). The V and J ends lost 5 bases and 8 bases respectively, with 12 bases between them. The CDR3 totals 12 residues. CDR3 loop: CASSPRGGGYTF. The CDR3 bases are TGTGCCAGTAGTCCCCGGGGGGGCGGCTACACCTTC.

V usage is TRBV3-1 (or the pseudogene TRBV3-2) and J usage is TRBJ1-1, with 9 bases aligning to TRBD1. This CDR3 comprises 15 residues. Germline V gene sequence: CDR1 LGHDT, CDR2 YNNKEL (reference sequence). V lost 4 bases to trimming and J lost 5 bases; unmatched junction nucleotides: 8. The CDR3 loop is CASSPQNRGRTEAFF. The CDR3 DNA reads as TGTGCCAGCAGCCCACAGAACAGGGGGCGGACTGAAGCTTTCTTT.

The chain links TRBV29-1 to TRBJ1-1; maybe TRBD1 (6 bases). The CDR3 contains 12 residues. CDR1 is SQVTM and CDR2 is ANQGSEA in the germline V gene. The V end was cut by 7 bases, the J end by 2 bases, with 11 bases between. CDR3 amino acids: CSAGGSNTEAFF. CDR3 coding DNA: TGCAGCGCCGGGGGCAGTAACACTGAAGCTTTCTTT.

The V gene is TRBV6-6, the J gene TRBJ1-5; D gene ambiguous. Trimming left V 5 bases short and J 4 bases short, with 9 bases between. The germline V gene encodes CDR1 MNHNY and CDR2 SVGAGI (reference sequence). The CDR3 spans 13 residues. The CDR3 DNA is TGTGCCAGCAGTCCCATGATTAATCAGCCCCAGCATTTT. This codes for CASSPMINQPQHF.

The chain employs TRBV3-1 (or the pseudogene TRBV3-2) and TRBJ1-5; TRBD1 matches 7 bases. There are 15 residues in the CDR3. Germline V CDR1 and CDR2: LGHDT, YNNKEL (reference sequence). V gave up 8 bases and J gave up 4 bases; unmatched junction bases: 11. In DNA form, the CDR3 reads TGTGCCAGCTCTCGAGGGGGCGGGGTGAATCAGCCCCAGCATTTT. This translates into CASSRGGGVNQPQHF.

The rearrangement joins TRBV27 to TRBJ2-4; 10 nucleotides line up with TRBD1. The CDR3 sequence is 15 residues long. V lost 3 bases to trimming and J lost 8 bases; unmatched junction nucleotides: 7. The germline CDR1 and CDR2 sequences are MNHEY and SMNVEV (reference sequence). For the CDR3, the DNA is TGTGCCAGCAGTTTGTCCCCCGGGACAGGGGACATTCAGTACTTC. This gives the protein CASSLSPGTGDIQYF.

The chain recombines TRBV19 with TRBJ2-3; 8 bases are a match to TRBD1. The CDR3 is 15 residues long. Trimming removed 6 bases from V and 3 bases from J; junction bases left unmatched: 8. CDR1 and CDR2 from the germline V gene are LNHDA and SQIVND (reference sequence). The CDR3 DNA sequence: TGTGCCAGTAGGAATACAGGGGGGAGGACAGATACGCAGTATTTT. Protein: CASRNTGGRTDTQYF.